These 9 T cell receptor beta chains share one sample of origin, sequenced in a study of RUNX1 and TCR beta rearrangement in T-cell leukemia. Both DJ and VDJ rearrangements of TCR beta were amplicon sequenced. A single record per CDR3 protein comes from TCRdb applying MiXCR to the PCR reads. The sample shows more than 200 distinct CDR3 sequences, 30% to 35% of them seen only once. The sequencing sample was made of blood. These receptors originate from a female donor with T-cell acute lymphoblastic leukemia.

This sequence joins TRBV9 and TRBJ2-7; perhaps TRBD1 as D (5 bases). Trimming left V 0 bases short and J 1 base short, with 8 bases between. CDR3 length equals 14 residues. Germline lookup yields CDR1 SGDLS and CDR2 YYNGEE. This chain's CDR3 is CASSVGAGSYEQYF. CDR3 DNA sequence: TGTGCCAGCAGCGTAGGGGCAGGGTCCTACGAGCAGTACTTC.

This clonotype is classed as large. The rearrangement uses TRBV23-1 and TRBJ1-6; maybe TRBD1 (5 bases). TRBV23-1 is an open reading frame whose function is uncertain. The CDR3 sequence is 19 residues long. Trimming took off 8 bases at V and 0 bases at J, with 23 bases between the two ends. The CDR3 is CASLRTSRDLISYNSPLHF. The CDR3 region has the DNA TGCGCCAGCTTGAGGACTTCCAGGGACCTCATCTCCTATAATTCACCCCTCCACTTT.

The chain links TRBV9 to TRBJ2-7, with a tentative D call TRBD1 (5 bases). CDR3 length: 14 residues. V dropped 0 bases and J dropped 1 base, with 8 bases sitting between them. CDR1 and CDR2 from the germline V gene are SGDLS and YYNGEE. CDR3 sequence reads: CASSVEAGSYEQYF. DNA of the CDR3: TGTGCCAGCAGCGTAGAGGCAGGGTCCTACGAGCAGTACTTC.

This clonotype is large. This rearrangement joins TRBV20-1 to TRBJ2-7, with no clear D. The germline V gene has CDR1 DFQATT and CDR2 SNEGSKA (reference sequence). The CDR3 is 14 amino acids. The V end was cut by 3 bases, the J end by 3 bases, with 15 bases between. The CDR3 region has the DNA TGCAGTGCTAGGGCGTTGGAACAGAACTACGAGCAGTACTTC. This encodes CSARALEQNYEQYF.

By share of the sample, this clonotype is hyperexpanded (1% or more). V gene TRBV5-6 combines with J gene TRBJ1-1; no clear D. The germline V gene encodes CDR1 SGHDT and CDR2 YYEEEE. The CDR3 sequence is 14 residues long. Trimming shortened V by 1 base and J by 8 bases, and 15 bases separated the two germline ends. Here the CDR3 reads CASSLRGPLTEAFF. The CDR3 bases are TGTGCCAGCAGCTTGCGCGGCCCACTTACGGAAGCTTTCTTT. Looking up the rest from reference TRBV5-6 and TRBJ1-1 gives the full variable domain: DAGVTQSPTHLIKTRGQQVTLRCSPKSGHDTVSWYQQALGQGPQFIFQYYEEEERQRGNFPDRFSGHQFPNYSSELNVNALLLGDSALYLCASSLRGPLTEAFFGQGTRLTVV.

In this sample, this clonotype is large. The chain couples TRBV6-2 or TRBV6-3 to TRBJ1-1; D is undetermined. The V end lost 3 bases, the J end lost 1 base, and 9 bases lay between the germline ends. The CDR3 runs 14 residues. The germline V gene has CDR1 MNHEY and CDR2 SVGEGT. The DNA for the CDR3 is TGTGCCAGCAGTTATGTTTCCAGGAACACTGAAGCTTTCTTT. Translating it yields CASSYVSRNTEAFF.

By frequency in the sample, this clonotype is large. V usage is TRBV19 and J usage is TRBJ1-2, with TRBD1 as a possible D gene (5 bases). From germline, CDR1 is LNHDA and CDR2 SQIVND (reference sequence). Trimming removed 1 base at V and 8 bases at J, with 11 bases between. This CDR3 has 13 amino acids. The CDR3 DNA is TGTGCCAGTAGTATAGGCAGGGCCGGCGGCTACACCTTC. Translated: CASSIGRAGGYTF.

Comments on this clonotype: One end of the junction does not line up with germline, which may come from a read error. The chain combines TRBV2 with TRBJ1-2, with D possibly being TRBD1 (6 bases). CDR1 is SNHLY, CDR2 FYNNEI, per germline. The CDR3 is 18 residues long. In DNA, the CDR3 is TGTGCCAGCCGTGCAGAGCCTATCGGGACATTACGGCGCTCTGGCTCCACCTTC. Translation: CASRAEPIGTLRRSGSTF.

This clonotype occurred a few times. The J gene is TRBJ2-7, the V gene TRBV5-4; 9 bases are a match to TRBD2. V lost 2 bases and J lost 7; bases outside the gene matches: 10. Germline loops: CDR1 SGHNT, CDR2 YYREEE (reference sequence). The CDR3 covers 15 residues. The CDR3 loop reads CASSLPGLATGEQYF. The CDR3 bases are TGTGCCAGCAGCTTACCGGGACTAGCCACCGGGGAGCAGTACTTC.